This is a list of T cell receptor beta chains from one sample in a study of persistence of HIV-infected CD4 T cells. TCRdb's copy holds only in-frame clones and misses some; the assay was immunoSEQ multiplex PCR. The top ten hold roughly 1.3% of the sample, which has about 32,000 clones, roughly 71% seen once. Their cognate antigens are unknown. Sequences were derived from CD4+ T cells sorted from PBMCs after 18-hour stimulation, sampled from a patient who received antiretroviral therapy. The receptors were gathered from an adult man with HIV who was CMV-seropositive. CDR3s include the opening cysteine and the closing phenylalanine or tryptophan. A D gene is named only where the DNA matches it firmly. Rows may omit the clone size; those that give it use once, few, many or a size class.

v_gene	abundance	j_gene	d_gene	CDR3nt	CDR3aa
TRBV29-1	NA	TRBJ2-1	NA	TGCAGCGCCAAAGTGGGGACTCTCTACAATGAGCAGTTCTTC	CSAKVGTLYNEQFF
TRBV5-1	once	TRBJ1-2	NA	TGCGCCAGCAGGCGTGAGGGTGTAAGGGGCTACACCTTC	CASRREGVRGYTF
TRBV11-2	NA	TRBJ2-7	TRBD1	TGTGCCAGCTCCCGGGACAGGGGAGACGAGCAGTACTTC	CASSRDRGDEQYF
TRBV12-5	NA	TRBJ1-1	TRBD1	TGTGCTAGTGGTTACAGGGGCGGAACTGAAGCTTTCTTT	CASGYRGGTEAFF
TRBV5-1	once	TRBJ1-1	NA	TGCGCCAGCAGCTTGGATAGCGGTTACATGAACACTGAAGCTTTCTTT	CASSLDSGYMNTEAFF
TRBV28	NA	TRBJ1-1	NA	TGTGCCAGCACCACTTCAGGGTGGGGGAACACTGAAGCTTTCTTT	CASTTSGWGNTEAFF
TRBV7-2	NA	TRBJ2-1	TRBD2	TGTGCCAGCAGCTTAGACAGCGGGGGACCTAATGAGCAGTTCTTC	CASSLDSGGPNEQFF
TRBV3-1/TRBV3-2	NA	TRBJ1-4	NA	TGTGCCAGCAGTTATAGGGGAGGGAGAAATGAAAAACTGTTTTTT	CASSYRGGRNEKLFF
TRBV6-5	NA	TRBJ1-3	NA	TGTGCCAGCAGAGGGTCAGCAGGAAACACCATATATTTT	CASRGSAGNTIYF
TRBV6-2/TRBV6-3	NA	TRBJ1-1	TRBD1	TGTGCCAGCAGCCTTTCCCAGGGGGCATCTGAAGCTTTCTTT	CASSLSQGASEAFF
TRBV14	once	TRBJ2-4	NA	TGTGCCAGCAGCCAGCAGGGGTACATTCAGTACTTC	CASSQQGYIQYF
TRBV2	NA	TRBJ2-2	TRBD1	TGTGCCAGCAGCGAAGGGACAGGGCGAGGGGAGCTGTTTTTT	CASSEGTGRGELFF
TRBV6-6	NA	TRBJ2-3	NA	TGTGCCAGCAGTTACTCGATTAGTAGGGCCACAGATACGCAGTATTTT	CASSYSISRATDTQYF
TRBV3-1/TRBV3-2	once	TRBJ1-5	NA	TGTGCCAGCAGCCAGGGCGACAGCAGAGAGGAGCCCCAGCATTTT	CASSQGDSREEPQHF
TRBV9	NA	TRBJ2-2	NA	TGTGCCAGCAGCGATCGGACCGGGGAGCTGTTTTTT	CASSDRTGELFF
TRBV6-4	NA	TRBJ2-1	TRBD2	TGTGCCAGCAGTGACGCGGCTAGCGGGGCCCGGGAGCAGTTCTTC	CASSDAASGAREQFF
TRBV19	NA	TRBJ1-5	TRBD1	TGTGCCAGTAGTACCCGGACAGGGGCGGGCAATCAGCCCCAGCATTTT	CASSTRTGAGNQPQHF
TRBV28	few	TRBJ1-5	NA	TGTGCCAGCATGAGCAATCAGCCCCAGCATTTT	CASMSNQPQHF
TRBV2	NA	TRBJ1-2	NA	TGTGCCAGCAGTGAAGGACAGGATTATGGCTACACCTTC	CASSEGQDYGYTF
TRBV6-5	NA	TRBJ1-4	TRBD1	TGTGCCAGCAGTTACACAGGGGCGAGTGAAAAACTGTTTTTT	CASSYTGASEKLFF
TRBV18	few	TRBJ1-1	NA	TGTGCCAGCTCACCACCAGGTCGAAGGCACACTGAAGCTTTCTTT	CASSPPGRRHTEAFF
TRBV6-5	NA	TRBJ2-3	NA	TGTGCCAGCAAAAGGCAGGAGTCGACAGATACGCAGTATTTT	CASKRQESTDTQYF
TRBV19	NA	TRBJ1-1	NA	TGTGCCAGTAGTATAGGTAGGGGGGGGAGGAACACTGAAGCTTTCTTT	CASSIGRGGRNTEAFF
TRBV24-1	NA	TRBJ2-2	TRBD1	TGTGCCACCAGTGAGCCCCCGGGACAGGGGGGGACCGGGGAGCTGTTTTTT	CATSEPPGQGGTGELFF
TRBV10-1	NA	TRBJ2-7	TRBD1	TGCGCCAGCAGCTTGGGACAGGGGCCCTACGAGCAGTACTTC	CASSLGQGPYEQYF
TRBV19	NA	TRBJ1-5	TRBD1	TGTGCCAGTAGTATTTCCAGGGGGGATAGCAATCAGCCCCAGCATTTT	CASSISRGDSNQPQHF
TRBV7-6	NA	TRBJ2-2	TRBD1	TGTGCCAGCAGCTCCCAGGGGGCCGGCTACACCGGGGAGCTGTTTTTT	CASSSQGAGYTGELFF
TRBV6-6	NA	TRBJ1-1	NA	TGTGCCAGCAGTTACGAGGCTAACACTGAAGCTTTCTTT	CASSYEANTEAFF
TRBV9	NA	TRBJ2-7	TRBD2	TGTGCCAGCAGCGTAGGGACTAGCGAATCCTACGAGCAGTACTTC	CASSVGTSESYEQYF
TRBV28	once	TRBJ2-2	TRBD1	TGTGCCAGCAGTGCACAGGGGGCGGTCACCGGGGAGCTGTTTTTT	CASSAQGAVTGELFF
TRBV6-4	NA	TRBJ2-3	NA	TGTGCCAGTGCAGTGGGGGGAGCAGATACGCAGTATTTT	CASAVGGADTQYF
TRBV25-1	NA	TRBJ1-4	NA	TGTGCCAGTGGGGCAGGATTAAGTGAAAAACTGTTTTTT	CASGAGLSEKLFF
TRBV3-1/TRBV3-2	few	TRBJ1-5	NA	TGTGCCAGCAGCCAAGCGGGTAGCAATCAGCCCCAGCATTTT	CASSQAGSNQPQHF
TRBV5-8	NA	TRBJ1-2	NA	TGTGCCAGCAGCTGGGCCGGGAACTATGGCTACACCTTC	CASSWAGNYGYTF
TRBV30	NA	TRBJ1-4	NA	TGTGCCTGGAGTAACCGAGGGGGTTCTAATGAAAAACTGTTTTTT	CAWSNRGGSNEKLFF
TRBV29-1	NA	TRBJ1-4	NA	TGCAGCGTCCTGTCAGGACGTGAAAAACTGTTTTTT	CSVLSGREKLFF
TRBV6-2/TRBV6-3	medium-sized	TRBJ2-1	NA	TGTGCCAGCAGTGACGACAGGTCTTTTTCCGGTGAGCAGTTCTTC	CASSDDRSFSGEQFF
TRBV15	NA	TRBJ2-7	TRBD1	TGTGCCACCAGCGGGCCCCCGGGACAGGACCCCTTTGGCGAGCAGTACTTC	CATSGPPGQDPFGEQYF
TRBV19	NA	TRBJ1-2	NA	TGTGCCAGTAGTAGGGCAGGGGATCAGTACGGCTACACCTTC	CASSRAGDQYGYTF
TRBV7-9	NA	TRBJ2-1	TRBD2	TGTGCCAGCAGCGCTCGACTAGCGGGGGGGCCTGGTGAGCAGTTCTTC	CASSARLAGGPGEQFF
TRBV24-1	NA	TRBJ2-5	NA	TGTGCCACCAGTGATTTCCGTCTAGGGGAGACCCAGTACTTC	CATSDFRLGETQYF
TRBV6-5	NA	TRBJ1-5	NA	TGTGCCAGCAGTTACCGCAGGGATAGCAATCAGCCCCAGCATTTT	CASSYRRDSNQPQHF
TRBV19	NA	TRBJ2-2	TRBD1	TGTGCCAGTAGTGCGGACAGGGGGCTAACGAACACCGGGGAGCTGTTTTTT	CASSADRGLTNTGELFF
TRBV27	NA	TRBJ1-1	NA	TGTGCCAGCACGGGAGCCCGGGCAGGGAACACTGAAGCTTTCTTT	CASTGARAGNTEAFF
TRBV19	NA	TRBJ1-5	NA	TGTGCCACTCAGGGCAGCAATCAGCCCCAGCATTTT	CATQGSNQPQHF
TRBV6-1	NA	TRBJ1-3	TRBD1	TGTGCCAGCAGTGTTCAGGGGGCGAGTGCTGGAAACACCATATATTTT	CASSVQGASAGNTIYF
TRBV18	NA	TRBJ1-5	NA	TGTGCCAGCTCACCACCGGGCGCCGGCAATCAGCCCCAGCATTTT	CASSPPGAGNQPQHF